This T cell receptor beta chain was captured in a study of beta chain features in type 1 diabetes (dated by TCRdb to 2016 to 2019). A note on the overall study: Mean age, gender distribution, total cell number and subset yield were not different between patients and healthy donors. A total of roughly 100 million sorted cells were examined across all samples, and a strong correlation was observed between cell number per subset and RNA yield. In the study, TCRB repertoires of sorted circulating CD4+ T cell subsets from recently diagnosed type 1 diabetes patients were compared with those of matched healthy donors. Naive and central memory subsets were obtained from all 30 or so donors, but regulatory and stem cell-like memory subsets were isolated from only 8 patients and roughly eight healthy donors. Broad study findings and their caveats: Shorter templates might have been favored by PCR, but patient and control samples were amplified and corrected together, so both groups would have been affected equally by any skew. Only small numbers of individuals were included in the HLA sub-analyses, which left unresolved whether HLA type had any influence on TCRB rearrangement. Naive, central memory and regulatory TCRB repertoires appeared to be more alike among patients than among healthy donors. Sequencing cDNA rather than genomic DNA could over-represent highly expressing activated cells, although activation and CD3 levels did not differ between groups. At VDJ recombination sites, type 1 diabetes patients had fewer insertions and more deleted nucleotides, which implies abnormalities in thymic rearrangement. Type 1 diabetes patients showed a moderate but significant shortening of TCRB CDR3 length in all four CD4+ subsets.

This clone was detected only a few times. No cognate antigen has been identified for it. No per-base quality is available; no much larger clone lies one base away. The CDR3 holds 15 amino acids from the cysteine to the phenylalanine. The sequence is cut down to CDR3 DNA, 45 bases in frame from base 1. The entire isolated RNA was reverse transcribed using the High Capacity cDNA Reverse Transcription Kit, and thus expressed TCRB transcripts were sequenced. Deep immunoSEQ sequencing was applied to naive, central memory and regulatory T cell samples, giving an average of roughly 3.5 million total reads per sample. Sorted cells were lysed in RLT buffer and RNA was extracted with DNase-treated RNeasy Micro or Mini kits, depending on cell number. Each cell subset was processed on its own to prevent cross-contamination, while patient and healthy donor samples were processed together. Using the immunoSEQ multiplex PCR, TCRB sequences were amplified from cDNA into 87-bp fragments spanning the CDR3 region. The amplicons were sequenced using the Illumina HiSeq platform. The authors processed their data as follows. PCR bias was computationally corrected using synthetic template baselines, reads within Hamming distance 2 were collapsed, and singletons that could not be merged were discarded. Reads were aligned against IMGT so that V, D and J genes, CDR3 length and insertions or deletions at six rearrangement sites could be assigned. Within each subset, clonotype counts were normalized to sorted cell number, and only after that were true diversity and Gini coefficients computed with the tcR R package. Repertoire sharing was quantified using the overlap coefficient calculated on TCRB nucleotide sequences. TCRdb carries this immuneACCESS record with in-frame sequences only. Its versions omit some clonotypes, under half of them owing to an unresolved V gene in the studies checked, with the rest unexplained. Clonal size and the V and J genes are those of that table, whereas D and trimming came from the DNA. Across this sample there are 130,000 or so clones, with roughly 17% seen only once. The ten largest account for roughly 2.5% of the sample.

From each donor, a single peripheral blood sample of about 110 mL on average was drawn into heparinised tubes. A BD FACSAria II was used to sort naive, central memory, regulatory and stem cell-like memory CD4+ T cells with a panel that included CD45RO, CCR7, CD25, CD127, CD95 and CD27. All sorted populations exceeded 95% purity. PBMCs were isolated right away by Lymphoprep density gradient centrifugation and were stained directly, without culture. So that batch effects would be minimized, each experiment stained and sorted samples in pairs, pairing one healthy donor with one patient. The source of this sequence is a man in his late teens or twenties with type 1 diabetes. This chain joins TRBV21-1 to TRBJ2-7; the D segment call TRBD1 is taken from the table without a DNA check. TRBV21-1 constitutes a pseudogene. The material sequenced was central memory CD4+ T cells from blood. The nucleotide sequence reads as follows: TGTGCCAGCTCCCTAAGTGGGGAAGGGGGCTACGAGCAGTACTTC. Its coded protein is CASSLSGEGGYEQYF.